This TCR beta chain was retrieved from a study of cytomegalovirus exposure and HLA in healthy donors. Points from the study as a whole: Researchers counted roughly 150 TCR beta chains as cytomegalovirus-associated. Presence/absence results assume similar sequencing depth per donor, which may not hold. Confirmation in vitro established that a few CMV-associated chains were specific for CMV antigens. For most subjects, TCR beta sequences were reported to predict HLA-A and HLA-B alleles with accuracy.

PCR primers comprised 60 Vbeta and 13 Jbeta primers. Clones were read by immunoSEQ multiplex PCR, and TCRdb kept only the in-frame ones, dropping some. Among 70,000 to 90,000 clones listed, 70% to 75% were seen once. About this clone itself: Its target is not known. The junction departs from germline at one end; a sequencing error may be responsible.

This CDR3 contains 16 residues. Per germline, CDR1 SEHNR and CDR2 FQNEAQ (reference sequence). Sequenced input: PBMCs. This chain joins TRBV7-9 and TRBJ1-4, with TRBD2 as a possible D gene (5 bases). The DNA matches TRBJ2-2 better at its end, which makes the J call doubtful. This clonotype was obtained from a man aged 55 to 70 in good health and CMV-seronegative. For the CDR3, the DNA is TGTTCCAGCAGCTTAGCGCTAACAACTACTAATGAGGAGCTGTTTTTT. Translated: CSSSLALTTTNEELFF.